This T cell receptor (beta chain) stems from a study of vaccination and CD4 T cells after COVID-19. Note on this clonotype: Its antigen is currently unknown.

Treatment here: approximately nine-day PBMC culture with coronavirus spike peptide pools or control peptides (ViraFEST assay). The germline V gene encodes CDR1 DFQATT and CDR2 SNEGSKA (reference sequence). V shed 1 base and J shed 7 bases, with 16 bases lying between them. This CDR3 contains 15 residues. Scientists ran DNA taken from cultured CD4+ T cells through the Oncomine TCR Beta short-read assay for sequencing. Each CDR3 protein gets one entry after TCRdb re-called the PCR reads with MiXCR. The profile shows approximately 4,100 distinct CDR3 sequences, more than 20% of them singletons. This sequence was found in a human donor who had recovered from COVID-19. The J gene is TRBJ1-4, the V gene TRBV20-1, with D possibly matching TRBD1 (6 bases). The sample taken for sequencing was CD4+ T cells from blood, cultured in vitro. The CDR3 here is CSARVTGGLGEKLFF. The CDR3 DNA reads TGCAGTGCTAGAGTTACCGGGGGCCTAGGTGAAAAACTGTTTTTT.